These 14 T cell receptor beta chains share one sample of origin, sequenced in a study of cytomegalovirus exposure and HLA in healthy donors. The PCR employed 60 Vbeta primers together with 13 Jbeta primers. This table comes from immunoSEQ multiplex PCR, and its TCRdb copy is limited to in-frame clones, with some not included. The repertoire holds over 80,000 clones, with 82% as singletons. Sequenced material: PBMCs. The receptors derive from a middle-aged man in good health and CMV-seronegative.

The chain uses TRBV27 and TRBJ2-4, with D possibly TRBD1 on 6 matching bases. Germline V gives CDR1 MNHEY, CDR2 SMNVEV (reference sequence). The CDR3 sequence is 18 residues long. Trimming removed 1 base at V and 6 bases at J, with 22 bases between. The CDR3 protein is CASSLLGLGGAPGNIQYF. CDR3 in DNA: TGTGCCAGCAGTTTATTAGGGTTAGGGGGAGCGCCGGGAAACATTCAGTACTTC.

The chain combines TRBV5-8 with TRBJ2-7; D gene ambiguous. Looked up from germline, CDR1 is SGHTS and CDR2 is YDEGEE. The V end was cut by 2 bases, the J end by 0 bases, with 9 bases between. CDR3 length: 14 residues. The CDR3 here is CASSLIRSSYEQYF. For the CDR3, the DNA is TGTGCCAGCAGCTTAATTAGGAGCTCCTACGAGCAGTACTTC.

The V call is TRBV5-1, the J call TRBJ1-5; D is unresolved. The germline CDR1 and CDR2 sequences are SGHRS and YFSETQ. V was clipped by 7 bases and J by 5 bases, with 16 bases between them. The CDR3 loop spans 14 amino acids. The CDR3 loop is CASRKLSGDQPQHF. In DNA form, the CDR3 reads TGCGCCAGCCGAAAATTAAGCGGAGATCAGCCCCAGCATTTT.

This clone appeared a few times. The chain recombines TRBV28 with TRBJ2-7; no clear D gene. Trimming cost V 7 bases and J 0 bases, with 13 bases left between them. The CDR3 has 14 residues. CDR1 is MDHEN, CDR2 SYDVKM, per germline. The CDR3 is CASTLEWSSYEQYF. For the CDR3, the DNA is TGTGCCAGCACGCTGGAATGGAGCTCCTACGAGCAGTACTTC.

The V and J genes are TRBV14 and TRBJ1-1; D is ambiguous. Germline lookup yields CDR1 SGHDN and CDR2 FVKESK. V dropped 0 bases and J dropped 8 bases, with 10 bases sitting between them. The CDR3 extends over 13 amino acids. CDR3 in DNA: TGTGCCAGCAGCCAAGACCGCGCGGGGGAAGCTTTCTTT. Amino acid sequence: CASSQDRAGEAFF.

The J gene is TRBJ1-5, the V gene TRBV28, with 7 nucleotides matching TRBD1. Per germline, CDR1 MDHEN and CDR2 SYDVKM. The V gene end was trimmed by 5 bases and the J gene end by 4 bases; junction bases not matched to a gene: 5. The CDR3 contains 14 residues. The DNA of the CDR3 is TGTGCCAGCAGTACAGGGGCTAGGAATCAGCCCCAGCATTTT. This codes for CASSTGARNQPQHF.

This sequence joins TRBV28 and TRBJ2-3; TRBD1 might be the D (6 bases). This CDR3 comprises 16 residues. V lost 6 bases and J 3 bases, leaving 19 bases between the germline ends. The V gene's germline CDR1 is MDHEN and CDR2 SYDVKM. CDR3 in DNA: TGTGCCAGCAGACCTCGCTACAGGGTTGAAACAGATACGCAGTATTTT. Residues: CASRPRYRVETDTQYF.

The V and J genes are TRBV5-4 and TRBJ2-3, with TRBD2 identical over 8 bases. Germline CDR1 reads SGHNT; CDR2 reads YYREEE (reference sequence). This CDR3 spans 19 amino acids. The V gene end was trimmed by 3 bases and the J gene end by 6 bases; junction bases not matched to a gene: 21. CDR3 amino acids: CASSSKRVSGILTGDTQYF. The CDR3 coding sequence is TGTGCCAGCAGCTCTAAGAGGGTTAGCGGGATTCTCACCGGGGATACGCAGTATTTT.

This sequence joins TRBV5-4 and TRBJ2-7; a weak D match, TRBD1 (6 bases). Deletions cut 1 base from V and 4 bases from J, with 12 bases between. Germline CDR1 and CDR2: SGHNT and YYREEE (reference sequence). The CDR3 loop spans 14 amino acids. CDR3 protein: CASSLTKDSYEQYF. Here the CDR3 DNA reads TGTGCCAGCAGCTTGACCAAGGACAGTTACGAGCAGTACTTC.

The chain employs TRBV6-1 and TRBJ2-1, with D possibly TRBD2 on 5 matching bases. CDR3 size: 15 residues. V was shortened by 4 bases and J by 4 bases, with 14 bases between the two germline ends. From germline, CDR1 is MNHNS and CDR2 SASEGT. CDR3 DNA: TGTGCCAGCAGTGTGAAAAGCGGTTCTTACAATGAGCAGTTCTTC. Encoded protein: CASSVKSGSYNEQFF.

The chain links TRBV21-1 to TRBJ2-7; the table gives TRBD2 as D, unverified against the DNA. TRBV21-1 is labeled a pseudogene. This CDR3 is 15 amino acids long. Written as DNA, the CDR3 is TGTGCCAGCAGCAGATGTCAGGGAGGCCTCTACGAGCAGTACTTC. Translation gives CASSRCQGGLYEQYF.

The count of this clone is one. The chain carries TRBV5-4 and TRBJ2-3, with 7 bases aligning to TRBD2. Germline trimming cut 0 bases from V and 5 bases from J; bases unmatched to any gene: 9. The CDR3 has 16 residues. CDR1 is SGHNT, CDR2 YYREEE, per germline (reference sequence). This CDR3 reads CASSLGGGGGVDTQYF. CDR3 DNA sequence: TGTGCCAGCAGCTTGGGGGGGGGAGGTGGTGTAGATACGCAGTATTTT.

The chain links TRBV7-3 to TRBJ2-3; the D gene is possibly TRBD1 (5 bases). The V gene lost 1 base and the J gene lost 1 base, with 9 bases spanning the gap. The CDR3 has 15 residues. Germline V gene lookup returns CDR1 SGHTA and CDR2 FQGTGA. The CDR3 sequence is CASSLRGQGTDTQYF. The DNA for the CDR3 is TGTGCCAGCAGCTTAAGGGGCCAGGGCACAGATACGCAGTATTTT.

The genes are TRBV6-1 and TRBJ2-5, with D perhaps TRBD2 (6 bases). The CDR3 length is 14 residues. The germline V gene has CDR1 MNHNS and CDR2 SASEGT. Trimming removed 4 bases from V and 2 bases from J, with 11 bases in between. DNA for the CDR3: TGTGCCAGCAGTGTAGGAGGGCCTCAAGAGACCCAGTACTTC. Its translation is CASSVGGPQETQYF.